Following are 8 T cell receptor beta chains from one sample sequenced in a study of HIV-infected patients and healthy controls. Reverse transcription used around 500 ng RNA and constant-region primers for alpha and beta. Alpha and beta chain libraries were made separately by chain-specific third strand synthesis with multiplexing indices. TCRdb processed the 5' RACE reads anew with MiXCR; each CDR3 protein has one entry. Here the sample spans 8,000 to 9,000 distinct CDR3 sequences, roughly 9% being singletons. Follow-up blood was drawn about 14 weeks, roughly three months, after antiretroviral therapy began. Whole blood was used without fractionation, so all unsorted peripheral T cells were included. The sample was blood, taken during antiretroviral therapy. The receptor set was obtained from an adult with HIV infection.

This clonotype was counted ten times or more. The J gene is TRBJ2-3, the V gene TRBV10-2, with D unclear. Germline V CDR1 and CDR2: WSHSY, SAAADI. The V end was cut by 0 bases, the J end by 1 base, with 8 bases between. The CDR3 loop spans 15 amino acids. The CDR3 bases are TGCGCCAGCAGTGAGTCGGGCACGCGCACAGATACGCAGTATTTT. Translated: CASSESGTRTDTQYF.

This clonotype was seen at least ten times. V gene TRBV4-1 combines with J gene TRBJ2-1; 8 bases are shared with TRBD2. The CDR3 length is 15 residues. Germline values: CDR1 MGHRA, CDR2 YSYEKL. The V and J ends lost 5 bases and 0 bases, in that order; junction bases with no gene match: 3. CDR3 amino acids: CASSLAGNSYNEQFF. The CDR3 coding sequence is TGCGCCAGCAGCTTAGCGGGGAACTCCTACAATGAGCAGTTCTTC.

This clonotype has ten or more counts. The rearrangement joins TRBV4-2 to TRBJ2-1, with a tentative D call TRBD1 (5 bases). V dropped 3 bases and J dropped 4 bases, with 7 bases sitting between them. Germline V lookup: CDR1 LGHNA, CDR2 YNFKEQ. The CDR3 is 13 amino acids. The CDR3, as DNA: TGTGCCAGCAGCCACCGACAGTACAATGAGCAGTTCTTC. It specifies CASSHRQYNEQFF.

Ten or more counts support this clonotype. The CDR3 loop is CASSSQETQYF. CDR3 coding DNA: TGTGCCAGCAGCTCCCAAGAGACCCAGTACTTC. V gene TRBV7-9 combines with J gene TRBJ2-5; D remains unclear. This CDR3 comprises 11 residues. The germline V gene has CDR1 SEHNR and CDR2 FQNEAQ (reference sequence). Trimming took off 4 bases at V and 1 base at J, with 1 base between the two ends.

This clonotype is termed medium-sized. This rearrangement joins TRBV7-2 to TRBJ2-3, with D possibly matching TRBD1 (6 bases). With 2 bases removed from V and 4 bases from J, the gap between germline ends came to 7 bases. CDR3 size: 13 residues. Germline loops: CDR1 SGHTA, CDR2 FQGNSA. CDR3 protein: CASSLTGPDTQYF. CDR3 nucleotides: TGTGCCAGCAGCTTAACAGGGCCAGATACGCAGTATTTT.

The chain is built from TRBV19 and TRBJ2-1; maybe TRBD2 (6 bases). Germline values: CDR1 LNHDA, CDR2 SQIVND (reference sequence). V lost 3 bases to trimming and J lost 2 bases, with 11 bases between them. The CDR3 runs 15 residues. The chain's CDR3 is CASSMTRRAYNEQFF. For the CDR3, the DNA is TGTGCCAGTAGTATGACTAGGAGGGCCTACAATGAGCAGTTCTTC.

This clonotype has ten or more counts. This sequence joins TRBV18 and TRBJ2-3; D is unclear. Germline V gene sequence: CDR1 KGHSH, CDR2 LQKENI. The CDR3 has 14 residues. Trimming took off 2 bases at V and 2 bases at J, with 8 bases between the two ends. CDR3 nucleotides: TGTGCCAGCTCACCAAAGGCAGACACAGATACGCAGTATTTT. This gives the protein CASSPKADTDTQYF.

This clonotype is labeled as medium-sized. The rearrangement links TRBV3-1 to TRBJ2-7; no firm D call. Trimming removed 5 bases at V and 2 bases at J, with 16 bases between. Germline V gives CDR1 LGHDT, CDR2 YNNKEL (reference sequence). The CDR3 extends over 15 amino acids. DNA for the CDR3: TGTGCCAGCAGCATCCGGCCCCAAGAGGCCTACGAGCAGTACTTC. Its protein product is CASSIRPQEAYEQYF.